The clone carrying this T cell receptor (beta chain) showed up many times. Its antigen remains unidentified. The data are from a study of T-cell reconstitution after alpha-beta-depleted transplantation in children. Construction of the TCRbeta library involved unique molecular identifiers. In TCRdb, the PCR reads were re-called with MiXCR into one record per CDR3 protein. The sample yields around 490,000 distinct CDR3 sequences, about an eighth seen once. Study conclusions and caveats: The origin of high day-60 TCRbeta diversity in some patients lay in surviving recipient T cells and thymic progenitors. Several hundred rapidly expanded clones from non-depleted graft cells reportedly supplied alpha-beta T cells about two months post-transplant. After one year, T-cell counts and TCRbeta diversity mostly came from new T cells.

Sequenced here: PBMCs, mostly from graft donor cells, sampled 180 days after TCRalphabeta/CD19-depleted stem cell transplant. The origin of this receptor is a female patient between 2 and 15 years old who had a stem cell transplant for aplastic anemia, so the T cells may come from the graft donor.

The CDR3: CASSRAWGGLASNYNEQFF. CDR3 in DNA: TGTGCCAGCAGCAGAGCTTGGGGGGGACTAGCTTCAAACTACAATGAGCAGTTCTTC. The rearrangement links TRBV5-6 to TRBJ2-1, with 9 bases lining up with TRBD2. Unmatched junction bases numbered 17, after V lost 4 bases and J lost 3 bases. The CDR3 runs 19 residues. The germline CDR1 and CDR2 sequences are SGHDT and YYEEEE.